This T cell receptor (beta chain) was identified in a study of beta chain features in type 1 diabetes. This CDR3 has 16 amino acids. V was pared by 2 bases and J by 2 bases, with 3 bases of the junction left unmatched. In germline, CDR1 is SGHNT, CDR2 YYREEE (reference sequence). Expressed TCRB transcripts were sequenced because the isolated RNA had all been reverse transcribed beforehand. Sequencing was performed with immunoSEQ multiplex PCR; in TCRdb, only in-frame clones are kept and a portion is missing. This sample yields 150,000 to 200,000 clones, of which approximately 8.4% are seen a single time; 2.3% belongs to the top ten.

The sequence derives from a young woman in good health. The sample comprised central memory CD4+ T cells from blood. The gene calls are TRBV5-4 and TRBJ2-3; TRBD2 matches 12 bases. The CDR3 DNA sequence: TGTGCCAGCAGCTTCAGACTAGCGGGGGTCACAGATACGCAGTATTTT. Translation: CASSFRLAGVTDTQYF.